The 16 T cell receptor beta chains presented below share a single source sample, sequenced in a study of T cells in Graves' hyperthyroidism and ophthalmopathy. Using RNA transcripts as the source, TCR beta CDR3 regions were amplified. The HTBI primer set served for first-round RT-PCR of the TCR CDR3. TCRdb re-called the multiplex PCR reads through MiXCR, storing one row per CDR3 protein. The sample holds around 570,000 distinct CDR3 sequences; 20% are singletons and the top ten take about half. Sequencing input: blood. The receptors were gathered from a man aged 40-49 years with Graves' ophthalmopathy.

In the case of this clonotype: A read error may explain this, as a much larger clone is one base away. The chain combines TRBV27 with TRBJ1-2; D is perhaps TRBD1 (5 bases). The CDR3 has 14 residues. From germline, CDR1 is MNHEY and CDR2 SMNVEV (reference sequence). The CDR3 bases are TGTGCCAGCAGTTTCTCCGGGACTTCGTATGGCCACACCTTC. Translation: CASSFSGTSYGHTF.

This clonotype has a handful of counts. The chain carries TRBV3-1 and TRBJ1-3; D gene ambiguous. The CDR3 runs 16 residues. Trimming shortened V by 0 bases and J by 0 bases, and 9 bases separated the two germline ends. Germline V CDR1 and CDR2: LGHDT, YNNKEL (reference sequence). The CDR3 protein is CASSQDGLISGNTIYF. The CDR3, as DNA: TGTGCCAGCAGCCAAGATGGATTGATCTCTGGAAACACCATATATTTT.

The chain joins TRBV5-8 to TRBJ2-1; perhaps TRBD1 as D (6 bases). V was shortened by 0 bases and J by 8 bases, with 24 bases between the two germline ends. CDR1 is SGHTS and CDR2 is YDEGEE in the germline V gene. The length of the CDR3 is 18 residues. CDR3 bases: TGTGCCAGCAGCTTGGTAGGCATATCAGGGGTTGGGTTCGATGAGCAGTTCTTC. Protein sequence: CASSLVGISGVGFDEQFF.

The chain uses TRBV7-9 and TRBJ2-5; unclear D gene. V shed 1 base and J shed 5 bases, with 11 bases lying between them. The CDR3 has 14 amino acids. CDR1 and CDR2 (germline): SEHNR, FQNEAQ (reference sequence). The CDR3 loop is CASSLGIAWETQYF. The CDR3 DNA sequence: TGTGCCAGCAGCTTAGGTATAGCTTGGGAGACCCAGTACTTC.

The chain employs TRBV10-3 and TRBJ1-2; TRBD1 might be the D (5 bases). Trimming took off 5 bases at V and 8 bases at J, with 12 bases between the two ends. CDR1 and CDR2 from the germline V gene are ENHRY and SYGVKD. The length of the CDR3 is 12 residues. CDR3 in amino acids: CAISPTGDGYTF. The CDR3, as DNA: TGTGCCATCAGTCCCACCGGGGACGGCTACACCTTC.

The chain combines TRBV10-3 with TRBJ2-3; D gene unclear. Germline CDR1 reads ENHRY; CDR2 reads SYGVKD. Trimming pared 9 bases from V and 4 bases from J, leaving 5 bases between. This CDR3 is built from 10 residues. DNA for the CDR3: TGTGCCATGTCAGCAGATACGCAGTATTTT. Protein sequence: CAMSADTQYF.

The V call is TRBV20-1, the J call TRBJ1-2; D is unresolved. From germline, CDR1 is DFQATT and CDR2 SNEGSKA (reference sequence). Trimming cost V 0 bases and J 6 bases, with 14 bases left between them. This CDR3 has 14 amino acids. As DNA, the CDR3 is TGCAGTGCTAGAGAGCCCGACTACCCCCATGGCTACACCTTC. It specifies CSAREPDYPHGYTF.

A few counts support this clonotype. The chain recombines TRBV2 with TRBJ2-3, with D perhaps matching TRBD1 (6 bases). The CDR3 consists of 17 residues. Looked up from germline, CDR1 is SNHLY and CDR2 is FYNNEI. Trimming removed 2 bases at V and 2 bases at J, with 17 bases between. This CDR3 reads CASSELGASPNTDTQYF. The DNA of the CDR3 is TGTGCCAGCAGTGAATTGGGGGCTTCGCCAAACACAGATACGCAGTATTTT.

This clonotype was seen only a few times. The chain is built from TRBV20-1 and TRBJ1-6; 8 bases agree with TRBD1. The CDR3 is 14 amino acids. Germline values: CDR1 DFQATT, CDR2 SNEGSKA (reference sequence). With 4 bases clipped from V and 10 bases from J, the junction kept 9 bases outside the gene matches. CDR3 nucleotides: TGCAGTGCTAAACCGGACAGGGTGCGATCACCCCTCCACTTT. Amino acid sequence: CSAKPDRVRSPLHF.

This clonotype has more than one count but fewer than ten. The chain recombines TRBV20-1 with TRBJ2-3; weak D call: TRBD2 (5 bases). The V end was cut by 0 bases, the J end by 7 bases, with 20 bases between. The CDR3 is 16 amino acids. The germline CDR1 and CDR2 sequences are DFQATT and SNEGSKA (reference sequence). CDR3: CSARDPPSYPLNTQYF. As DNA, the CDR3 is TGCAGTGCTAGAGATCCTCCTAGCTACCCACTAAATACGCAGTATTTT.

There are many counts of this clonotype. The V gene is TRBV12-3 or TRBV12-4, the J gene TRBJ1-5; D possibly corresponds to TRBD1 (6 bases). The CDR3 loop spans 14 amino acids. V was cut by 8 bases and J by 2 bases, with 13 bases left in between. The CDR3 nucleotides are TGTGCCAGCGGACTTCCAGGGGGCAATCAGCCCCAGCATTTT. Its translation: CASGLPGGNQPQHF.

In its sample, this clonotype was seen a few times. The J gene is TRBJ2-7, the V gene TRBV6-5; D is perhaps TRBD2 (7 bases). The CDR3 length is 16 residues. CDR1 and CDR2 (germline): MNHEY, SVGAGI. The germline V and J ends were trimmed by 0 bases and 3 bases, with 15 bases remaining between them. DNA of the CDR3: TGTGCCAGCAGTTACTCGGGAGGGGGTATACTCTACGAGCAGTACTTC. Protein product: CASSYSGGGILYEQYF.

The chain couples TRBV28 to TRBJ1-4; the D gene is possibly TRBD1 (5 bases). Germline V lookup: CDR1 MDHEN, CDR2 SYDVKM. This CDR3 is built from 12 residues. V lost 6 bases, J lost 8 bases, and 10 bases lay in between. CDR3 sequence (DNA): TGTGCCAGCAGCCCCGGGGGGGAAAAACTGTTTTTT. It specifies CASSPGGEKLFF.

In this sample, this clonotype turned up a few times. The chain couples TRBV11-1 to TRBJ2-1; unclear D gene. Germline CDR1 and CDR2: SGHAT and FQDESV (reference sequence). This CDR3 spans 12 amino acids. V was shortened by 8 bases and J by 5 bases, with 10 bases between the two germline ends. The DNA for the CDR3 is TGTGCCAGCGGACCTAGAAACAATGAGCAGTTCTTC. It codes for CASGPRNNEQFF.

This clonotype was recorded many times. The chain employs TRBV12-3 or TRBV12-4 and TRBJ1-2, with D possibly being TRBD1 (5 bases). The CDR3 length is 13 residues. V dropped 7 bases and J dropped 7 bases, with 16 bases sitting between them. CDR3 sequence (DNA): TGTGCCAGCAATCTCGGGACGACGGGTGGCTACACCTTC. Amino acid sequence: CASNLGTTGGYTF.

This clonotype was detected only a few times. In nucleotides, the CDR3 is TGTGCCAGCAGTTCCCGGGGCCCGGCATATGATACGCAGTATTTT. Translating it yields CASSSRGPAYDTQYF. The chain employs TRBV6-1 and TRBJ2-3; either TRBD1 or TRBD2 may fit D (5 bases each). CDR1 is MNHNS, CDR2 SASEGT, per germline. The CDR3 is 15 amino acids. V lost 5 bases to trimming and J lost 6 bases, with 18 bases between them.